The rows below give T cell receptor beta chains drawn from one sample of a study of blood T cell repertoires in COVID-19. Generated by immunoSEQ multiplex PCR, the TCRdb table keeps only in-frame clones and is missing some. The sample records roughly 500,000 clones, 88% being singletons. Sample: PBMCs or T cells enriched from blood (not recorded which). These receptors all stem from a woman aged 40-49 years who had recovered from COVID-19. Each CDR3 is given without its conserved first and last residue.

>TRBJ1-1|TRBV5-1
ASSPGTRGFDTEAF
>TRBJ1-2|TRBV6-6
ASSPNLDRPIVGGYT
>TRBJ1-2|TRBV7-9
ASSLATGGGPNYGYT
>TRBJ2-3|TRBV11-3
ASSFERAGTQY
>TRBJ1-1|TRBV19
ASSRRQGNTEAF
>TRBJ1-1|TRBV6-5
ASSLQGIAEAF
>TRBJ2-5|TRBV5-1
ASSLDSGLASETQY
>TRBJ2-1|TRBV6-2/TRBV6-3
ASSRLAGSSSYNEQF
>TRBJ1-1|TRBV7-2
ASSLKSGGTEAF
>TRBJ2-3|TRBV10-1
ASSPWASGVVDTQY
>TRBJ2-2|TRBV28
ASSPPPGVSGELF
>TRBJ2-2|TRBV19
ASSKAGTNTGELF
>TRBJ2-1|TRBV24-1
ATSDLHPGQGWNEQF
>TRBJ2-2|TRBV15
ATSSPKWGGEKMNTGELF
>TRBJ2-5|TRBV9
ASSVGTSGGTAQY
>TRBJ1-4|TRBV10-1
ASSRGETNEKLF
>TRBJ1-1|TRBV5-1
ASSLDRGEQEKD
>TRBJ2-1|TRBV24-1
ATRGQGADNEQF
>TRBJ2-7|TRBV6-5
ASSYARGPYEQY
>TRBJ2-2|TRBV7-6
ASSLAGTYTGELF
>TRBJ1-1|TRBV9
ASSNGRGATEAF
>TRBJ1-3|TRBV9
ASSVNTGLSGNTIY
>TRBJ2-6|TRBV7-9
ASSIGTPSGANVLT
>TRBJ1-2|TRBV4-1
ASSHLTDRVGYT
>TRBJ1-1|TRBV6-6
ASSYNLRLMNTEAF
>TRBJ2-7|TRBV6-5
ASMTYEQY
>TRBJ2-1|TRBV5-4
ASSATAGRGEDEQF
>TRBJ1-3|TRBV7-9
ASTIGTGNTIY
>TRBJ1-1|TRBV7-2
ASSARRSGTEAF
>TRBJ1-6|TRBV12-3/TRBV12-4
ASRDRDNSPLH
>TRBJ2-5|TRBV7-9
ASRGRTGEVFQETQY
>TRBJ2-2|TRBV9
ASQYQANTGELF
>TRBJ2-5|TRBV7-9
ASSASGQKQETQY
>TRBJ1-1|TRBV24-1
ASSQGNTEAF
>TRBJ2-3|TRBV7-2
ASSFPNLGRPPDTQY
>TRBJ2-7|TRBV30
AWSLGRNYEQY
>TRBJ2-3|TRBV24-1
ATSDYTSGIPRWRDTQY
>TRBJ2-1|TRBV24-1
ATSDSSRGDGSYNEQF
>TRBJ2-7|TRBV6-6
ASSYLAGEGEQY
>TRBJ1-5|TRBV6-5
ATASQGVNQPQH
>TRBJ1-4|TRBV19
ASSWRTGQYNEKLF
>TRBJ2-5|TRBV5-1
ASSIGLAGGYQETQY
>TRBJ2-5|TRBV10-3
AIGLAGGETQY
>TRBJ2-2|TRBV18
ASSPLQGGSGELF
>TRBJ2-7|TRBV28
ASTDRADHEQY
>TRBJ1-1|TRBV19
ASSIILRQGRGTTEAF
>TRBJ1-6|TRBV30
AWSVAGNSPLH
>TRBJ2-7|TRBV27
ASSLGSAYEQY
>TRBJ2-1|TRBV4-1
ASSLRTSGSSYNEQF
>TRBJ2-7|TRBV14
ASSQPGGPHEQY
>TRBJ2-1|TRBV5-1
ASSDTTSGRSPNEQF